The 2 T cell receptor beta chains presented below share a single source sample, sequenced in a study of T cells in Graves' hyperthyroidism and ophthalmopathy (dated by TCRdb to the late 2010s). The library was built by means of multiplex PCR. Data came from an Illumina HiSeq 2000. Amplification of TCR beta CDR3 regions was carried out from RNA transcripts. A first-round RT-PCR of the TCR CDR3 used the HTBI primer set with the Qiagen OneStep RT-PCR kit. TCRdb cleaned the public reads at Q25 with fastp, built clones with MiXCR and kept in-frame beta chains. Here each entry gathers all rows of one CDR3 protein and keeps the most common genes and DNA. This sample has hundreds of thousands of distinct CDR3 sequences in its table, and around 19% of those were observed once. The top ten clonotypes cover roughly a sixth of the sample. The sample comprised blood. The receptors here all came from a woman between 45 and 65 years old with Graves' hyperthyroidism that later progressed to Graves' ophthalmopathy.

This clonotype was detected a few times. The gene calls are TRBV2 and TRBJ2-3; 7 positions match TRBD1. The trim removed 8 bases at V and 2 bases at J, leaving 7 bases unmatched. Germline assignment: CDR1 SNHLY and CDR2 FYNNEI. This CDR3 contains 14 residues. The CDR3 DNA follows: TGTGCCAGCGGTAGGACAGGCTTCACAGATACGCAGTATTTT. This gives the protein CASGRTGFTDTQYF.

The chain is built from TRBV6-1 and TRBJ1-5, with D perhaps matching TRBD1 (5 bases). Germline values: CDR1 MNHNS, CDR2 SASEGT. The CDR3 runs to 14 residues. V dropped 7 bases and J dropped 1 base, with 11 bases sitting between them. CDR3 loop: CASNPTESNQPQHF. In DNA form, the CDR3 reads TGTGCCAGCAACCCGACAGAGAGCAATCAGCCCCAGCATTTT.